Below, one T cell receptor (beta chain) is given with its context. Its antigen is undetermined. This table comes from immunoSEQ multiplex PCR, and its TCRdb copy is limited to in-frame clones, with some not included. This table holds over 150,000 clones, over 60% found once. The data stem from a study of cytotoxic CD8 clonotypes in ibrutinib-treated CLL. Germline V gives CDR1 SGHVS, CDR2 FQNEAQ. Deletions cut 5 bases from V and 0 bases from J, with 20 bases between. The CDR3 consists of 18 residues. Study findings and constraints: At baseline, clonality was higher than in age-matched healthy donors and correlated with CD8+ counts.

The clonotype comes from a human donor with chronic lymphocytic leukemia. Sequencing used PBMCs, obtained after 24 months of ibrutinib treatment. The rearrangement joins TRBV7-8 to TRBJ1-3; D ambiguous. DNA for the CDR3: TGTGCCAGCAGCCCAGGTCCTATAAAGCGTTCCTCTGGAAACACCATATATTTT. Encoded protein: CASSPGPIKRSSGNTIYF.